Below, one T cell receptor beta chain is given with its context. TCRdb reprocessed the reads with MiXCR, giving one entry per CDR3 protein. The profile shows about 260,000 distinct CDR3 sequences, approximately 8.3% of them singletons. These data come from a study of T cell repertoires in cytomegalovirus infection. Study-level information: Matching HLA type and CMV infection were both indicated by public TCR beta signatures.

The specimen sequenced was PBMCs. The sequence was collected from a human donor in good health (CMV status not recorded). Some clones in this sample may be carry-over from other donors' samples.

The CDR3: CSVLGTSRTGELFF. CDR3 in DNA: TGCAGCGTCCTCGGGACTAGTAGGACCGGGGAGCTGTTTTTT. The chain has TRBV29-1 and TRBJ2-2; 8 positions match TRBD2. The ends lost 6 bases at V and 5 bases at J; junction bases unmatched: 8. Germline V CDR1 and CDR2: SQVTM, ANQGSEA. The CDR3 sequence is 14 residues long.